The clone carrying this TCR beta chain came up once. The data are from a study of blood T cell repertoires in COVID-19. Across the study: COVID-19 samples collected from the United States, Italy and Spain covered acute and convalescent phases. Sources were T cells, B-cell-depleted T cells, or PBMCs; the material itself was cDNA or gDNA.

As originally analysed: Amplified reference gene primers provided the basis for estimating nucleated cell counts. The data were produced by immunoSEQ multiplex PCR, yet TCRdb's version contains in-frame clones alone and is incomplete. V and J calls and clone size come straight from that table; D and trimming were deduced from the DNA. Seen here are about 120,000 clones, roughly nine tenths observed once, and the top ten hold over 7%. In germline, CDR1 is LNHNV, CDR2 YYDKDF (reference sequence). J lost 0 bases, V lost 6 bases, and 3 bases had no gene match. CDR3 size: 15 residues. The J gene is TRBJ2-3, the V gene TRBV15, with 10 nucleotides matching TRBD1. Sequencing used peripheral blood. The origin of this receptor is a human donor in a cohort sampled during active COVID-19. CDR3: CATRKDRGSTDTQYF. In nucleotides, the CDR3 is TGTGCCACCAGAAAGGACAGGGGGAGCACAGATACGCAGTATTTT.